These 15 T cell receptor beta chains were all obtained from the same sample, sequenced in a study of ipilimumab plus nivolumab after autologous stem cell transplantation. Sequencing used immunoSEQ multiplex PCR; TCRdb keeps in-frame clones, though not all of them. The table has tens of thousands of clones, about 83% seen once; the top ten hold 2% to 2.5%. The sequences come from PBMCs, collected in a trial of ipilimumab plus nivolumab as post-transplant consolidation. Receptor source: a male donor with diffuse large B-cell lymphoma.

The chain is built from TRBV14 and TRBJ2-3; D is uncertain. This CDR3 comprises 15 residues. With 2 bases removed from V and 1 base from J, the gap between germline ends came to 10 bases. CDR1 SGHDN and CDR2 FVKESK come from the germline V gene. CDR3 in DNA: TGTGCCAGCAGCCAAATGGGGTTCGGCACAGATACGCAGTATTTT. Amino acids: CASSQMGFGTDTQYF.

The chain joins TRBV11-2 to TRBJ2-2; tentative D call: TRBD1 (6 bases). CDR1 is SGHAT and CDR2 is FQNNGV in the germline V gene. The CDR3 length is 14 residues. V was shortened by 6 bases and J by 3 bases, with 11 bases between the two germline ends. CDR3 DNA: TGTGCCAGCAGTTCCTACAGGGACACCGGGGAGCTGTTTTTT. Residues: CASSSYRDTGELFF.

The chain carries TRBV4-1 and TRBJ2-7; 9 nucleotides line up with TRBD1. The CDR3 covers 18 residues. The germline V gene has CDR1 MGHRA and CDR2 YSYEKL. The trim removed 5 bases at V and 3 bases at J, leaving 17 bases unmatched. The DNA for the CDR3 is TGCGCCAGCAGCGCTAGGGTAGGGGGGGACAGGGCGTTCTACGAGCAGTACTTC. Translated, it gives CASSARVGGDRAFYEQYF.

The chain is built from TRBV10-1 and TRBJ2-5; maybe TRBD2 (6 bases). CDR1 is WNHNN, CDR2 SYGVQD, per germline (reference sequence). Trimming took off 0 bases at V and 7 bases at J, with 21 bases between the two ends. The CDR3 contains 17 residues. The CDR3 coding sequence is TGCGCCAGCAGTGAGTCGGTTTCTTGTGGGCAGGGAGGGACCCAGTACTTC. It specifies CASSESVSCGQGGTQYF.

In the case of this clone: A much more abundant neighbour one base away suggests this may be a read error. The chain carries TRBV2 and TRBJ1-5, with D perhaps matching TRBD1 (5 bases). V was shortened by 3 bases and J by 11 bases, with 17 bases between the two germline ends. The CDR3 runs 14 residues. Germline values: CDR1 SNHLY, CDR2 FYNNEI. The CDR3 sequence: CASSDGAGRWAQHF. CDR3 coding DNA: TGTGCCAGCAGTGACGGGGCCGGTCGATGGGCCCAGCATTTT. The full variable domain, in which reference TRBV2 and TRBJ1-5 provide the parts outside the CDR3, is EPEVTQTPSHQVTQMGQEVILRCVPISNHLYFYWYRQILGQKVEFLVSFYNNEISEKSEIFDDQFSVERPDGSNFTLKIRSTKLEDSAMYFCASSDGAGRWAQHFGDGTRLSIL.

In its sample, this clone was seen a few times. The V gene is TRBV11-2, the J gene TRBJ1-3; D uncertain. The length of the CDR3 is 16 residues. Per the germline V gene, CDR1 is SGHAT and CDR2 is FQNNGV. The ends were cut back, 4 bases at V and 2 bases at J, with 15 bases in the middle. CDR3 sequence (DNA): TGTGCCAGCAGCTCTTGGGTTGGTGATACTGGAAACACCATATATTTT. Its translation: CASSSWVGDTGNTIYF. Full variable domain (rest looked up from reference TRBV11-2 and TRBJ1-3): EAGVAQSPRYKIIEKRQSVAFWCNPISGHATLYWYQQILGQGPKLLIQFQNNGVVDDSQLPKDRFSAERLKGVDSTLKIQPAKLEDSAVYLCASSSWVGDTGNTIYFGEGSWLTVV.

The sample holds a few counts of this clone. This chain joins TRBV4-1 and TRBJ2-7; D is possibly TRBD2 (7 bases). The length of the CDR3 is 14 residues. The ends were cut back, 8 bases at V and 5 bases at J, with 19 bases in the middle. The germline CDR1 and CDR2 sequences are MGHRA and YSYEKL. The CDR3 loop reads CASGGGASSHEQYF. The CDR3 DNA reads TGCGCCAGCGGTGGGGGGGCGAGTTCCCACGAGCAGTACTTC.

This clone is a singleton in its sample. The chain joins TRBV30 to TRBJ1-2; 10 nucleotides agree with TRBD1. Trimming cost V 3 bases and J 3 bases; bases outside gene matches: 13. CDR1 GTSNPN and CDR2 SVGIG come from the germline V gene (reference sequence). The CDR3 has 17 residues. CDR3 loop: CAWSFRDRGRQDYGYTF. CDR3 nucleotides: TGTGCCTGGAGCTTCCGGGACAGGGGACGTCAGGACTATGGCTACACCTTC.

V and J are TRBV5-1 and TRBJ2-5; D perhaps matches TRBD1 (6 bases). Germline loops: CDR1 SGHRS, CDR2 YFSETQ. The CDR3 has 14 residues. Trimming stripped 4 bases from V and 2 bases from J, with 12 bases between. This CDR3 is CASSQDRRQETQYF. Here the CDR3 DNA reads TGCGCCAGCAGCCAGGACAGACGTCAAGAGACCCAGTACTTC.

The chain joins TRBV7-6 to TRBJ2-2, with D unresolved. CDR3 length equals 15 residues. The V gene lost 5 bases and the J gene lost 1 base, with 11 bases spanning the gap. The germline gives CDR1 SGHVS, CDR2 FNYEAQ. CDR3 sequence reads: CASSPTGLNTGELFF. CDR3 coding DNA: TGTGCCAGCAGCCCGACTGGATTGAACACCGGGGAGCTGTTTTTT.

CDR3 region: CASSLGRGRGDTGELFF. CDR3 nucleotides: TGTGCCAGCAGCTTGGGAAGGGGCAGGGGCGATACGGGGGAGCTGTTTTTT. The chain recombines TRBV11-3 with TRBJ2-2; D may be TRBD1 (6 bases). The CDR3 contains 17 residues. V lost 3 bases and J 8 bases, leaving 22 bases between the germline ends. From germline, CDR1 is SGHNT and CDR2 YENEEA.

The chain has TRBV4-1 and TRBJ2-2; the D is unclear. The CDR3 is 17 amino acids. V was cut by 3 bases and J by 1 base, with 15 bases left in between. Germline V gene lookup returns CDR1 MGHRA and CDR2 YSYEKL. The CDR3 sequence: CASSHGRAVKNTGELFF. The CDR3 region has the DNA TGCGCCAGCAGCCACGGAAGGGCAGTCAAGAACACCGGGGAGCTGTTTTTT.

This clone was seen ten or more times. V usage is TRBV2 and J usage is TRBJ1-1; D possibly corresponds to TRBD1 (6 bases). Germline values: CDR1 SNHLY, CDR2 FYNNEI. The V end was cut by 6 bases, the J end by 1 base, with 15 bases between. CDR3 length equals 15 residues. Here the CDR3 reads CASRPGTLENTEAFF. CDR3 in DNA: TGTGCCAGCAGGCCCGGGACACTAGAGAACACTGAAGCTTTCTTT.

V and J are TRBV29-1 and TRBJ1-2, with 7 bases fitting TRBD1. This CDR3 has 12 residues. The V gene end was trimmed by 4 bases and the J gene end by 3 bases; junction bases not matched to a gene: 2. Germline V CDR1 and CDR2: SQVTM, ANQGSEA. The CDR3 loop is CSVGQGDYGYTF. CDR3 DNA sequence: TGCAGCGTTGGACAGGGAGACTATGGCTACACCTTC.

This sequence joins TRBV2 and TRBJ1-2; D may be TRBD1 (5 bases). V was trimmed by 6 bases and J by 3 bases, leaving 8 bases between them. CDR1 and CDR2 from the germline V gene are SNHLY and FYNNEI. The CDR3 covers 12 residues. CDR3 residues: CASRQDDYGYTF. The CDR3 DNA reads TGTGCCAGCAGACAGGACGACTATGGCTACACCTTC.